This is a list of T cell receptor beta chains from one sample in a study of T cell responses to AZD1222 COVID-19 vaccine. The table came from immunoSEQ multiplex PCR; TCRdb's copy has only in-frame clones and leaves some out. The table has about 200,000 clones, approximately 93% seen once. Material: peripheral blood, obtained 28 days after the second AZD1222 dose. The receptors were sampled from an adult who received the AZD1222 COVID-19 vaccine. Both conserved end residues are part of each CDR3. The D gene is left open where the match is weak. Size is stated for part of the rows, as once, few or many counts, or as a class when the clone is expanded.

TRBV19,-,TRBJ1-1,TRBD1,CASSRTGGSAEAFF,TGTGCCAGTAGTAGGACAGGGGGTTCTGCTGAAGCTTTCTTT
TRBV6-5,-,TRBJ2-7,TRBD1,CASSYGQGRSYEQYF,TGTGCCAGCAGTTACGGACAGGGAAGGTCCTACGAGCAGTACTTC
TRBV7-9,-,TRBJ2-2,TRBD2,CASSLFETSGDTGELFF,TGTGCCAGCAGCTTATTTGAGACTAGCGGAGACACCGGGGAGCTGTTTTTT
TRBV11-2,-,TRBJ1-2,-,CASSLDGTPANYGYTF,TGTGCCAGCAGCTTAGATGGGACACCAGCTAACTATGGCTACACCTTC
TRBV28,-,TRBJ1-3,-,CASGPGNTIYF,TGTGCCAGCGGTCCGGGAAACACCATATATTTT
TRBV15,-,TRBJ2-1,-,CATRSSLGSYNEQFF,TGTGCCACCAGGTCCTCACTGGGCTCCTACAATGAGCAGTTCTTC
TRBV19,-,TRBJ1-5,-,CASSIRGFSNQPQHF,TGTGCCAGTAGCATCAGGGGTTTTAGCAATCAGCCCCAGCATTTT
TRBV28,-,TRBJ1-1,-,CASTPSARGGTEAFF,TGTGCCAGCACCCCAAGCGCGAGAGGGGGGACTGAAGCTTTCTTT
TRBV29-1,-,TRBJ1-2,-,CSVDVQGYTF,TGCAGCGTTGATGTTCAGGGCTACACCTTC
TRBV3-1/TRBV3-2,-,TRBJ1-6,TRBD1,CASSQGDRGFHF,TGTGCCAGCAGCCAAGGCGACAGGGGCTTCCACTTT
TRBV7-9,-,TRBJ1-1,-,CASSALGTRNTEAFF,TGTGCCAGCAGCGCCCTCGGGACACGGAACACTGAAGCTTTCTTT
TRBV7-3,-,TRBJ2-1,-,CASSLKGGSGSYNEQFF,TGTGCCAGCAGCTTAAAAGGTGGCAGCGGCTCCTACAATGAGCAGTTCTTC
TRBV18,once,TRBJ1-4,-,CASSPPTSGIREKLFF,TGTGCCAGCTCACCACCGACGTCGGGTATTAGGGAAAAACTGTTTTTT
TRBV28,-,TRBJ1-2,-,CASSSSSGGNYGYTF,TGTGCCAGCAGCTCCTCTAGTGGTGGGAACTATGGCTACACCTTC
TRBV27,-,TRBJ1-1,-,CASSLGGVSRNTEAFF,TGTGCCAGCTCCCTAGGAGGGGTCTCCAGGAACACTGAAGCTTTCTTT
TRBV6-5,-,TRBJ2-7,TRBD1,CASKEGGSSYEQYF,TGTGCCAGCAAGGAAGGGGGCAGCTCCTACGAGCAGTACTTC
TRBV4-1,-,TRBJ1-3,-,CASASRGLSNTIYF,TGCGCCAGCGCTTCCAGGGGACTGAGCAACACCATATATTTT
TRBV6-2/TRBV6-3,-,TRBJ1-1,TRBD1,CASSFDRDRGFMNTEAFF,TGTGCCAGCAGTTTCGACCGGGACAGGGGGTTCATGAACACTGAAGCTTTCTTT
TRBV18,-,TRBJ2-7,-,CASSPSPYEQYF,TGTGCCAGCTCACCGTCCCCTTACGAGCAGTACTTC
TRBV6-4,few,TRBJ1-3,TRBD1,CASSEGTGSGNTIYF,TGTGCCAGCAGTGAAGGGACAGGGTCTGGAAACACCATATATTTT
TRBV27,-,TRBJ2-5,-,CASSQVKTQYF,TGTGCCAGCAGTCAAGTGAAGACCCAGTACTTC
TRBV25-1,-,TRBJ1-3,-,CASSRASGNTIYF,TGTGCCAGTAGCCGGGCCTCTGGAAACACCATATATTTT
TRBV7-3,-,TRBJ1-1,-,CASSLGPGNTEAFF,TGTGCCAGCAGCTTAGGTCCGGGGAACACTGAAGCTTTCTTT
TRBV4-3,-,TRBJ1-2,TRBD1,CASSQEFAGGNYGYTF,TGCGCCAGCAGCCAAGAATTCGCAGGGGGAAACTATGGCTACACCTTC
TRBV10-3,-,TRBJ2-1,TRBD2,CAIKVDGGAREQFF,TGTGCCATCAAAGTCGACGGGGGGGCCCGGGAGCAGTTCTTC
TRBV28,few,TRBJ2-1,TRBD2,CASSFGVAGGLSEQFF,TGTGCCAGCAGTTTTGGGGTAGCGGGGGGGCTTAGTGAGCAGTTCTTC
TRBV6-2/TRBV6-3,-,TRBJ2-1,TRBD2,CASSYRGLAGKEQFF,TGTGCCAGCAGTTACCGGGGACTAGCGGGGAAAGAGCAGTTCTTC
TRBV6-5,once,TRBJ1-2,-,CASRAGVVDYGYTF,TGTGCCAGCAGGGCAGGGGTGGTAGACTATGGCTACACCTTC